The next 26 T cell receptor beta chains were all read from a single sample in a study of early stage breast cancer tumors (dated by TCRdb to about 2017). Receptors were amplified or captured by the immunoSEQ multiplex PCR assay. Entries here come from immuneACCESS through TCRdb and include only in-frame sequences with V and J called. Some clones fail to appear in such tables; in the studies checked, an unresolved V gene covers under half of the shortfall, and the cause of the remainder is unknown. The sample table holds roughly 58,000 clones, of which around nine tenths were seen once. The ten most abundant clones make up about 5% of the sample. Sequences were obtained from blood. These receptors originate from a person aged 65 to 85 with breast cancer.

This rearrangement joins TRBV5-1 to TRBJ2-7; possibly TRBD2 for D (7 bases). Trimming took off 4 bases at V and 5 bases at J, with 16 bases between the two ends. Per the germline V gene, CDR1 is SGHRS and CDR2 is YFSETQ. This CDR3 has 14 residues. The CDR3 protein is CASSPLGGGNEQYF. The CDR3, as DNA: TGCGCCAGCAGCCCCTTGGGAGGGGGAAACGAGCAGTACTTC. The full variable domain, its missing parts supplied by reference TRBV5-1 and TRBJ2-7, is KAGVTQTPRYLIKTRGQQVTLSCSPISGHRSVSWYQQTPGQGLQFLFEYFSETQRNKGNFPGRFSGRQFSNSRSEMNVSTLELGDSALYLCASSPLGGGNEQYFGPGTRLTVT.

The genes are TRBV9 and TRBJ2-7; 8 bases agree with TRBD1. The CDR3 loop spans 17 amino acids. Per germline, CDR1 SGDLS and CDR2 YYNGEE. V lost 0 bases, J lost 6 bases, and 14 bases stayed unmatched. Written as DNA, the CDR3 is TGTGCCAGCAGCGTAGGGGCCGGGACAGGTCTCCCTGGCGAGCAGTACTTC. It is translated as CASSVGAGTGLPGEQYF.

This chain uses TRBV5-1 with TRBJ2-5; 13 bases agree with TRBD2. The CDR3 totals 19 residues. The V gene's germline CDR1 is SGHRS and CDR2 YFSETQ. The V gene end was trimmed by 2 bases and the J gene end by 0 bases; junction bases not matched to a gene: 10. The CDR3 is CASSFGLAGDLFHQETQYF. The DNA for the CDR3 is TGCGCCAGCAGCTTCGGACTAGCGGGAGACCTCTTCCACCAAGAGACCCAGTACTTC.

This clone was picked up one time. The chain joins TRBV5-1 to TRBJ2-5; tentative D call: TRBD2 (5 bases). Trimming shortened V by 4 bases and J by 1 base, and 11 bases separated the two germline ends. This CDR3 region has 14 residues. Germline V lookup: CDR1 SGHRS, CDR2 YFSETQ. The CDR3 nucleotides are TGCGCCAGCAGCGTGTCGGGGAGCCAAGAGACCCAGTACTTC. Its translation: CASSVSGSQETQYF.

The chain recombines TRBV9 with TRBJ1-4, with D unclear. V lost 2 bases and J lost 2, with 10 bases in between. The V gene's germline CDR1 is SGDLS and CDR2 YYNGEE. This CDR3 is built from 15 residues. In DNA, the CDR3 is TGTGCCAGCAGCGTTGACGGAGTCACTAATGAAAAACTGTTTTTT. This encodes CASSVDGVTNEKLFF.

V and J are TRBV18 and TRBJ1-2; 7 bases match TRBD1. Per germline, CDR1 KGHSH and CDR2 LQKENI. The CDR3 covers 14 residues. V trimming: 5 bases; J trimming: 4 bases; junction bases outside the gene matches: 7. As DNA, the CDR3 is TGTGCCAGCTCATCGGAAACAGGGGTCTATGGCTACACCTTC. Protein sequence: CASSSETGVYGYTF.

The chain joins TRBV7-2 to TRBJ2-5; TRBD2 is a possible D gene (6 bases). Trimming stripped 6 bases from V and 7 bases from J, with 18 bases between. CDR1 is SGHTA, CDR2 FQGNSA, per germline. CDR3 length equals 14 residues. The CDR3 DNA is TGTGCCAGCAGTCAGAATCCGGGGGAGGTGACCCAGTACTTC. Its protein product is CASSQNPGEVTQYF. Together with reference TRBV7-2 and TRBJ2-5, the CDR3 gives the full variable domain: GAGVSQSPSNKVTEKGKDVELRCDPISGHTALYWYRQSLGQGLEFLIYFQGNSAPDKSGLPSDRFSAERTGGSVSTLTIQRTQQEDSAVYLCASSQNPGEVTQYFGPGTRLLVL.

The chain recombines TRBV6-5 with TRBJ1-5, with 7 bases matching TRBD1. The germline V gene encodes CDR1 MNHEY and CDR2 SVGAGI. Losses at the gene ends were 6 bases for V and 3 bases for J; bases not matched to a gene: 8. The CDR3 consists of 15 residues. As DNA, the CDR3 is TGTGCCAGCAGCTGGACAGGTGCCACCAATCAGCCCCAGCATTTT. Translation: CASSWTGATNQPQHF.

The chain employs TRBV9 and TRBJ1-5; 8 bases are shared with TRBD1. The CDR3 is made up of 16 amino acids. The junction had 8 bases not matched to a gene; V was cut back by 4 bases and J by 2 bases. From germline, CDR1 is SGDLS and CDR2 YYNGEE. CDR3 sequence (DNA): TGTGCCAGCAGCACCACCCCGACAGGGGGCAATCAGCCCCAGCATTTT. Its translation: CASSTTPTGGNQPQHF. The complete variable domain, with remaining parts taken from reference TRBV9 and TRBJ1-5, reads DSGVTQTPKHLITATGQRVTLRCSPRSGDLSVYWYQQSLDQGLQFLIQYYNGEERAKGNILERFSAQQFPDLHSELNLSSLELGDSALYFCASSTTPTGGNQPQHFGDGTRLSIL.

As DNA, the CDR3 is TGTGCCAGCAGTGATAGGGGATCTGGGGCCAACGTCCTGACTTTC. This encodes CASSDRGSGANVLTF. The chain has TRBV11-1 and TRBJ2-6; weak D call: TRBD1 (5 bases). CDR1 and CDR2 (germline): SGHAT, FQDESV (reference sequence). The CDR3 has 15 residues. V lost 6 bases and J lost 1, with 10 bases in between.

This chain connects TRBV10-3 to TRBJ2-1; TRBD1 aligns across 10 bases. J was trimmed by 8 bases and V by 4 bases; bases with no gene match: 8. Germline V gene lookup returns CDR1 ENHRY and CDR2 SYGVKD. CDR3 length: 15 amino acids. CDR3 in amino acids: CAISVGGTGDDEQFF. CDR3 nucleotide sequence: TGTGCCATCAGTGTTGGCGGGACAGGGGACGATGAGCAGTTCTTC.

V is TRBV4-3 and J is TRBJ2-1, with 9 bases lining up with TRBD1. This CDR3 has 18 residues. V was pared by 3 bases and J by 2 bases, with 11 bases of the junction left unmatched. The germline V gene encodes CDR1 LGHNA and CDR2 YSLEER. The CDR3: CASSQGYRTGVTYNEQFF. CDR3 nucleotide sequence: TGCGCCAGCAGCCAGGGCTACAGGACAGGGGTTACCTACAATGAGCAGTTCTTC.

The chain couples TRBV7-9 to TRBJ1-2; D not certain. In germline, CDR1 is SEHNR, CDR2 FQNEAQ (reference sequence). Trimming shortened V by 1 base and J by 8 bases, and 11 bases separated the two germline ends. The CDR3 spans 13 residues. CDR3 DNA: TGTGCCAGCAGCTTAGTCGCCGGAGCGGGCTACACCTTC. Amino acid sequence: CASSLVAGAGYTF.

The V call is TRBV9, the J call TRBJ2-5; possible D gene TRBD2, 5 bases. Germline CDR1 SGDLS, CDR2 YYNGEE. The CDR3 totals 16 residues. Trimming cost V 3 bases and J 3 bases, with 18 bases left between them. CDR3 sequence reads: CASSGSPGESEETQYF. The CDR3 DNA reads TGTGCCAGCAGCGGAAGCCCCGGGGAATCTGAAGAGACCCAGTACTTC.

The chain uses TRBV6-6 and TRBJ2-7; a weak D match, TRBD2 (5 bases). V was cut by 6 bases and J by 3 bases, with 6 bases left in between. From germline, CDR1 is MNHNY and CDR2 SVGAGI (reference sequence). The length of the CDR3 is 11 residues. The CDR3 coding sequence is TGTGCCAGCAGCCGGGGCTACGAGCAGTACTTC. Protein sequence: CASSRGYEQYF.

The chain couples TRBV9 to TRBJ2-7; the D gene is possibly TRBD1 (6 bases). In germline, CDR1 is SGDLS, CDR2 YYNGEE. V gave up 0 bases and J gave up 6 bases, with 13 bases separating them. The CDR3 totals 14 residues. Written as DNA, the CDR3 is TGTGCCAGCAGCGTAGAGGACCAGGGGCTCGAGCAGTACTTC. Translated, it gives CASSVEDQGLEQYF. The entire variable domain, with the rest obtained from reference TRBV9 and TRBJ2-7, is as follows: DSGVTQTPKHLITATGQRVTLRCSPRSGDLSVYWYQQSLDQGLQFLIQYYNGEERAKGNILERFSAQQFPDLHSELNLSSLELGDSALYFCASSVEDQGLEQYFGPGTRLTVT.

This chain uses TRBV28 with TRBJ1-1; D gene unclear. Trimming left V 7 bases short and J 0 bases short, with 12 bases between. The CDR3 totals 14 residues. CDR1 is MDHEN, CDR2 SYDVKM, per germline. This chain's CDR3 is CASISGSMNTEAFF. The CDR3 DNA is TGTGCCAGCATCTCCGGGAGCATGAACACTGAAGCTTTCTTT.

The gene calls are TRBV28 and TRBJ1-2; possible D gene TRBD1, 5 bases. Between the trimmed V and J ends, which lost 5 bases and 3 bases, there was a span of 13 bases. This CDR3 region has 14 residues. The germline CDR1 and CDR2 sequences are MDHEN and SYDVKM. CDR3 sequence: CASSTQGPDYGYTF. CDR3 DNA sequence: TGTGCCAGCAGTACTCAGGGCCCCGACTATGGCTACACCTTC.

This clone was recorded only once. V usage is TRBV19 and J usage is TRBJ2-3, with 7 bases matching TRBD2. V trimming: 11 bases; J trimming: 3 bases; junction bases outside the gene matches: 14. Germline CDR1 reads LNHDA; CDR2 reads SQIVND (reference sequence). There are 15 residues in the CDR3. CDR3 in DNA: TGTGCCTCCAACGAGTTCGGCGGGGGAACAGATACGCAGTATTTT. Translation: CASNEFGGGTDTQYF.

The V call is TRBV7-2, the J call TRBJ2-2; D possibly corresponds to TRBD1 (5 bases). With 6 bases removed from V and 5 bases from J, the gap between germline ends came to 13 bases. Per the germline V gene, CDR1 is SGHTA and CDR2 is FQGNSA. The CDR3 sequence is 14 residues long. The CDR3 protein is CASSSIGATGELFF. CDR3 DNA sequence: TGTGCCAGCAGTTCGATTGGGGCGACCGGGGAGCTGTTTTTT.

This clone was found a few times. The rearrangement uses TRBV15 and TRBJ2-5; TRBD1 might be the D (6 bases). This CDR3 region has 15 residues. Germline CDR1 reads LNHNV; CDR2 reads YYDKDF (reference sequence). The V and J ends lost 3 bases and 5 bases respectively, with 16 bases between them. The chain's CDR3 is CATSSDGGHEETQYF. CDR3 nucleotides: TGTGCCACCAGCAGTGATGGGGGACATGAGGAGACCCAGTACTTC. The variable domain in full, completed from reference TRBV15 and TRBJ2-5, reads DAMVIQNPRYQVTQFGKPVTLSCSQTLNHNVMYWYQQKSSQAPKLLFHYYDKDFNNEADTPDNFQSRRPNTSFCFLDIRSPGLGDTAMYLCATSSDGGHEETQYFGPGTRLLVL.

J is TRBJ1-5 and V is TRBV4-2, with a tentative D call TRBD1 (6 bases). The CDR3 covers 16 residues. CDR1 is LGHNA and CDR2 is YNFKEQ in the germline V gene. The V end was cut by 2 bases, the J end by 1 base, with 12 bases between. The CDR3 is CASSQRGAQSNQPQHF. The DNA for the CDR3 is TGTGCCAGCAGCCAACGGGGGGCGCAGAGCAATCAGCCCCAGCATTTT.

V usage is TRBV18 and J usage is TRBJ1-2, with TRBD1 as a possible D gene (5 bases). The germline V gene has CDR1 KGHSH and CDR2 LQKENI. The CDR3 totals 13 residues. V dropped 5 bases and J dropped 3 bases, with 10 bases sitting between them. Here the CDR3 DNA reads TGTGCCAGCTCAGAAGGGGAGGACTATGGCTACACCTTC. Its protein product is CASSEGEDYGYTF. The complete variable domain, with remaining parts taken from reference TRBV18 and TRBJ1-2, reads NAGVMQNPRHLVRRRGQEARLRCSPMKGHSHVYWYRQLPEEGLKFMVYLQKENIIDESGMPKERFSAEFPKEGPSILRIQQVVRGDSAAYFCASSEGEDYGYTFGSGTRLTVV.

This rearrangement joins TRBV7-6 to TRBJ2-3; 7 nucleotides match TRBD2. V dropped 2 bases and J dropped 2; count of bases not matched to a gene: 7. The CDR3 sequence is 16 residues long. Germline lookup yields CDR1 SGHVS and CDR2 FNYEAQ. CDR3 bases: TGTGCCAGCAGCTTAAACCAAGCGGGGACCACAGATACGCAGTATTTT. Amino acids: CASSLNQAGTTDTQYF.

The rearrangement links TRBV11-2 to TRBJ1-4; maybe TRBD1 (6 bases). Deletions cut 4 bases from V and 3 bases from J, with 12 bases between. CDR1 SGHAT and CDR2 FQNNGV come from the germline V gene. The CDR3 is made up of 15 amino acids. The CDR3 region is CASSSTKGANEKLFF. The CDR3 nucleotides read TGTGCCAGCAGCTCGACGAAGGGGGCTAATGAAAAACTGTTTTTT.

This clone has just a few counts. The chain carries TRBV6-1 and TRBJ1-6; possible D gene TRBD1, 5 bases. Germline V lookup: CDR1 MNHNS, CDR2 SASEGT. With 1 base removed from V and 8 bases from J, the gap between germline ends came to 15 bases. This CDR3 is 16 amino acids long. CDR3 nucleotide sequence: TGTGCCAGCAGTGAAGTGGCGGGGGGATTTTATTCACCCCTCCACTTT. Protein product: CASSEVAGGFYSPLHF.